This T cell receptor beta chain was found in a study of shared clonotypes between healthy human individuals. Whole-study context: Each donor's CD8 memory used one plate, CD8 naive two, each CD4 subset three. Findings of the study overall: The sampled material consisted only of blood, and tissue repertoires are likely to differ.

Points on this clone: Its cognate antigen is unknown.

Each PCR replicate from the sorted subsets contained 200 to 250 ng DNA, which is 25,000 to 30,000 T cell genomes. The method was immunoSEQ multiplex PCR; TCRdb's version includes in-frame clones alone and lacks a portion of them. The table lists over a million clones, roughly 95% of them singletons, with 1.2% in the top ten. Germline-derived CDR1 and CDR2 are SGHRS and YFSETQ. The CDR3 is made up of 14 amino acids. With 4 bases removed from V and 0 bases from J, the gap between germline ends came to 10 bases. The study separated CD4+ cells into CD45RA+ naive and CD45RA-negative memory subsets. The chain has TRBV5-1 and TRBJ1-2; a weak D match, TRBD1 (5 bases). The source is a man aged 25-40 years in good health. Sequencing input: naive CD4+ T cells sorted from blood. As for subset: CD45RA+ positively selected. CDR3 amino acids: CASSTGYPNYGYTF. In DNA form, the CDR3 reads TGCGCCAGCAGCACAGGATATCCTAACTATGGCTACACCTTC.